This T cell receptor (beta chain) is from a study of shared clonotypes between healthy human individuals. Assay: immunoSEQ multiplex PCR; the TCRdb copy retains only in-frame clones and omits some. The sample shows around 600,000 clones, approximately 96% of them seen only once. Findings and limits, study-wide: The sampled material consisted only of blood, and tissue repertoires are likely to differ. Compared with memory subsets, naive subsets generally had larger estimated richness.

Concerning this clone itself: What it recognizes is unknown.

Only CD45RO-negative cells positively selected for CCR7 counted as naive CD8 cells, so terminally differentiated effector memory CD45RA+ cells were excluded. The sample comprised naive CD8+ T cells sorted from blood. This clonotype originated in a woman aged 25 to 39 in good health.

CDR3 sequence: CASSLGGMSEQFF. CDR3 bases: TGTGCCAGCAGTTTGGGCGGGATGAGTGAGCAGTTCTTC. The genes are TRBV28 and TRBJ2-1; D might be TRBD2 (6 bases). The CDR3 runs to 13 residues. Germline loops: CDR1 MDHEN, CDR2 SYDVKM. Trimming removed 3 bases at V and 9 bases at J, with 12 bases between.